A single sample gave rise to the 5 T cell receptor beta chains below, sequenced in a study of shared clonotypes between healthy human individuals. Only in-frame clones appear in the TCRdb table, and some are missing; sequencing was by immunoSEQ multiplex PCR. The sample includes about 1,500,000 clones, over 95% of them seen just once. Sequencing was carried out using naive CD4+ T cells sorted from blood. As for subset: CD45RA+ positively selected. These receptors all come from a man aged 25-40 years in good health.

This clone was seen only once. V gene TRBV19 combines with J gene TRBJ1-5, with D hard to call. This CDR3 region has 13 residues. Per germline, CDR1 LNHDA and CDR2 SQIVND (reference sequence). V dropped 4 bases and J dropped 4 bases, with 8 bases sitting between them. Here the CDR3 DNA reads TGTGCCAGTAGTAGGGGATGGAATCAGCCCCAGCATTTT. This gives the protein CASSRGWNQPQHF.

The chain has TRBV6-1 and TRBJ1-4; TRBD1 agrees at 7 bases. The CDR3 runs to 15 residues. V dropped 6 bases and J dropped 4; count of bases not matched to a gene: 8. The germline gives CDR1 MNHNS, CDR2 SASEGT. CDR3 sequence reads: CASSETGNFNEKLFF. CDR3 nucleotides: TGTGCCAGCAGCGAGACAGGGAACTTTAATGAAAAACTGTTTTTT.

A note on this clone: Additional DNA sequences in this sample encode the identical CDR3. The chain uses TRBV15 and TRBJ2-7; D possibly corresponds to TRBD2 (6 bases). The CDR3 runs 14 residues. Germline CDR1 LNHNV, CDR2 YYDKDF (reference sequence). V shed 0 bases and J shed 3 bases, with 9 bases lying between them. The chain's CDR3 is CATSRELADYEQYF. The CDR3 DNA follows: TGTGCCACCAGCAGAGAACTAGCTGACTACGAGCAGTACTTC.

This chain uses TRBV10-3 with TRBJ2-5; maybe TRBD1 (5 bases). This CDR3 is 14 amino acids long. In germline, CDR1 is ENHRY, CDR2 SYGVKD. The V gene lost 4 bases and the J gene lost 3 bases, with 12 bases spanning the gap. CDR3 sequence reads: CAISVAGNKETQYF. CDR3 DNA sequence: TGTGCCATCAGTGTTGCAGGGAACAAAGAGACCCAGTACTTC.

The chain employs TRBV4-1 and TRBJ2-4, with TRBD2 matching 13 bases. Germline CDR1 is MGHRA and CDR2 is YSYEKL. The CDR3 runs 19 residues. V gave up 0 bases and J gave up 1 base; unmatched junction bases: 6. CDR3 amino acids: CASSQEGLAGRRAKNIQYF. For the CDR3, the DNA is TGCGCCAGCAGCCAAGAGGGACTAGCGGGAAGGCGCGCCAAAAACATTCAGTACTTC.